This TCR beta chain was sequenced during a study of cytomegalovirus exposure and HLA in healthy donors. Study-level results: Several of the most significant clusters appeared, in a later analysis, to be linked to common viral pathogens. Investigators reported 164 TCR beta chains as tied to cytomegalovirus. Reports credit the classifier with highly specific, highly sensitive diagnosis of cytomegalovirus status. Presence/absence analyses treated sequencing depth as roughly uniform across donors.

The PCR was carried out with 60 Vbeta primers and 13 Jbeta primers. Sequenced by immunoSEQ multiplex PCR; TCRdb stores in-frame clones only, minus some. The profile shows 150,000 or so clones, over 60% of them singletons. As concerns this clone: The antigen is undetermined.

The germline CDR1 and CDR2 sequences are SEHNR and FQNEAQ (reference sequence). The CDR3 consists of 11 residues. Trimming removed 6 bases from V and 3 bases from J, with 4 bases in between. The rearrangement uses TRBV7-9 and TRBJ2-3; D not certain. The receptor was isolated from a woman aged 40 to 50 in good health and CMV-seronegative. Source material: PBMCs. The CDR3 coding sequence is TGTGCCAGCAGGCGGACAGATACGCAGTATTTT. Translating gives CASRRTDTQYF.